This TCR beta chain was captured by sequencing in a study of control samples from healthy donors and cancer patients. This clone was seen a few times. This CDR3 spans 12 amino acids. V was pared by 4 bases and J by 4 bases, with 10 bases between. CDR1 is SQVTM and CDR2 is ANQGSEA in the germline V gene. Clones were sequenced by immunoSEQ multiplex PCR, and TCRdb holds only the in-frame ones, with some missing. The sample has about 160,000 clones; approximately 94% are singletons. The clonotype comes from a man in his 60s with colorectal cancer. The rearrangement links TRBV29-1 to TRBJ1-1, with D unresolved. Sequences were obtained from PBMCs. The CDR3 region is CSVVAVGTEAFF. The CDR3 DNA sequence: TGCAGCGTTGTGGCGGTCGGCACTGAAGCTTTCTTT.